This T cell receptor beta chain was sequenced in a study of cytomegalovirus exposure and HLA in healthy donors. Across the study: The platform used for the 95 to 150 validation repertoires matched that of the approximately 710 first-cohort repertoires, a later analysis reported.

The CDR3 consists of 17 residues. The V gene end was trimmed by 5 bases and the J gene end by 6 bases; junction bases not matched to a gene: 13. Per germline, CDR1 SGHVS and CDR2 FNYEAQ. Assay: immunoSEQ multiplex PCR; the TCRdb copy retains only in-frame clones and omits some. The table includes over 150,000 clones, about nine tenths detected once. Study outcomes and limitations: Most sequenced TCRs were rare (though some public TCRs occurred in many donors).

Turning to this clone: The antigen remains unidentified.

The receptor was isolated from a woman under 30 in good health and CMV-seropositive. The chain couples TRBV7-6 to TRBJ2-2; 9 positions match TRBD1. The sample taken for sequencing was PBMCs. The chain's CDR3 is CASSPAIQGAKAGELFF. The CDR3 DNA reads as TGTGCCAGCAGCCCTGCGATACAGGGGGCGAAAGCCGGGGAGCTGTTTTTT.